The 6 T cell receptor beta chains presented below share a single source sample, sequenced in a study of T cell responses to AZD1222 COVID-19 vaccine. The protocol was immunoSEQ multiplex PCR, while the TCRdb copy is restricted to in-frame clones and leaves out a portion. Among under 200,000 clones listed, 88% were seen once. Sequencing was performed on peripheral blood, taken 28 days after the second AZD1222 dose. The receptors shown here come from an adult who received the AZD1222 COVID-19 vaccine.

The chain links TRBV6-2 or TRBV6-3 to TRBJ1-5; TRBD1 agrees at 8 bases. The CDR3 extends over 18 amino acids. Germline V gives CDR1 MNHEY, CDR2 SVGEGT. With 5 bases clipped from V and 6 bases from J, the junction kept 18 bases outside the gene matches. DNA of the CDR3: TGTGCCAGCAGTCTCGGCGCACAGGGGGTGCCACGAGGTCAGCCCCAGCATTTT. It codes for CASSLGAQGVPRGQPQHF.

The chain links TRBV27 to TRBJ2-1, with a possible D match to TRBD2 (5 bases). Between the trimmed V and J ends, which lost 3 bases and 4 bases, there was a span of 16 bases. The CDR3 is made up of 16 amino acids. Germline V gene lookup returns CDR1 MNHEY and CDR2 SMNVEV (reference sequence). The CDR3 region has the DNA TGTGCCAGCAGTTTGGCCAACAGCGGACCTTACAATGAGCAGTTCTTC. Protein sequence: CASSLANSGPYNEQFF.

The V and J genes are TRBV10-1 and TRBJ1-1; no clear D. The V end was cut by 8 bases, the J end by 1 base, with 17 bases between. This CDR3 contains 15 residues. Germline assignment: CDR1 WNHNN and CDR2 SYGVQD (reference sequence). The CDR3 spells CASPQEWISNTEAFF. CDR3 bases: TGCGCCAGCCCCCAAGAGTGGATTTCGAACACTGAAGCTTTCTTT.

The V gene is TRBV5-1, the J gene TRBJ2-3; D may be TRBD1 (7 bases). Germline V gene data show CDR1 as SGHRS and CDR2 as YFSETQ. V gave up 4 bases and J gave up 6 bases, with 18 bases separating them. CDR3 length equals 15 residues. CDR3 amino acids: CASSADRARGDTQYF. CDR3 coding DNA: TGCGCCAGCAGCGCCGACAGGGCCCGGGGGGATACGCAGTATTTT.

The chain couples TRBV19 to TRBJ1-4, with a weak D call TRBD1 (5 bases). CDR3 length: 15 amino acids. The ends were cut back, 3 bases at V and 8 bases at J, with 16 bases in the middle. The germline V gene has CDR1 LNHDA and CDR2 SQIVND (reference sequence). CDR3 sequence: CASSIVGTGVEKLFF. CDR3 in DNA: TGTGCCAGTAGTATTGTAGGGACGGGAGTCGAAAAACTGTTTTTT.

J is TRBJ1-5 and V is TRBV28; D might be TRBD1 (6 bases). Trimming pared 5 bases from V and 15 bases from J, leaving 17 bases between. The germline CDR1 and CDR2 sequences are MDHEN and SYDVKM. The CDR3 is 12 amino acids. DNA for the CDR3: TGTGCCAGCAGTGGAGGACAGTCTGCTGGGCATTTT. Translation gives CASSGGQSAGHF. Full variable domain (outside the CDR3, taken from reference TRBV28 and TRBJ1-5): DVKVTQSSRYLVKRTGEKVFLECVQDMDHENMFWYRQDPGLGLRLIYFSYDVKMKEKGDIPEGYSVSREKKERFSLILESASTNQTSMYLCASSGGQSAGHFGDGTRLSIL.